A selection of T cell receptor beta chains follows, all from one sample in a study of shared clonotypes between healthy human individuals. Using immunoSEQ multiplex PCR, the repertoire was profiled, and TCRdb retains in-frame clones only, with some absent. The sample lists approximately 480,000 clones, nearly 80% occurring once. Sample: PBMCs. The receptors come from a woman between 35 and 50 years old in good health. Some clones in this sample may be carry-over from other donors' samples. CDR3s include the opening cysteine and the closing phenylalanine or tryptophan. Fields, in order: clone size, J gene, D gene, V gene, CDR3 protein, CDR3 DNA. D genes are given only for firm matches. Only part of the rows carry a size: once, few, many, or a class if the clone is expanded.

clone_size: -
j_call: TRBJ2-3
d_call: -
v_call: TRBV11-2
cdr3_aa: CASSLDPRGRGTDTQYF
cdr3_nt: TGTGCCAGCAGCTTAGATCCCAGGGGAAGGGGCACAGATACGCAGTATTTT

clone_size: few
j_call: TRBJ1-5
d_call: -
v_call: TRBV15
cdr3_aa: CATSRDSGRDQPQHF
cdr3_nt: TGTGCCACCAGCAGAGATTCAGGGAGGGATCAGCCCCAGCATTTT

clone_size: -
j_call: TRBJ1-4
d_call: -
v_call: TRBV10-3
cdr3_aa: CATNAGEEEKLFF
cdr3_nt: TGTGCCACCAACGCGGGGGAGGAGGAAAAACTGTTTTTT

clone_size: -
j_call: TRBJ1-5
d_call: TRBD1
v_call: TRBV7-9
cdr3_aa: CASSLGQGGSQPQHF
cdr3_nt: TGTGCCAGCAGCTTAGGACAGGGGGGGAGTCAGCCCCAGCATTTT

clone_size: -
j_call: TRBJ2-1
d_call: TRBD2
v_call: TRBV28
cdr3_aa: CASSSPGSGSDEQFF
cdr3_nt: TGTGCCAGCAGTTCCCCGGGTAGCGGGAGCGATGAGCAGTTCTTC

clone_size: many
j_call: TRBJ2-7
d_call: TRBD1
v_call: TRBV28
cdr3_aa: CASTPAGTGASYEQYF
cdr3_nt: TGTGCCAGCACTCCAGCCGGGACAGGTGCCTCCTACGAGCAGTACTTC

clone_size: -
j_call: TRBJ1-1
d_call: -
v_call: TRBV29-1
cdr3_aa: CSVGREGTEAFF
cdr3_nt: TGCAGCGTTGGCAGGGAGGGCACTGAAGCTTTCTTT

clone_size: once
j_call: TRBJ2-7
d_call: TRBD2
v_call: TRBV10-3
cdr3_aa: CAIRGSGGTYEQYF
cdr3_nt: TGTGCCATCCGAGGGAGCGGGGGGACCTACGAGCAGTACTTC

clone_size: -
j_call: TRBJ2-7
d_call: -
v_call: TRBV18
cdr3_aa: CASSPPTGEGIYEQYF
cdr3_nt: TGTGCCAGCTCACCCCCGACAGGGGAGGGAATCTACGAGCAGTACTTC

clone_size: -
j_call: TRBJ2-7
d_call: TRBD1
v_call: TRBV9
cdr3_aa: CASSAWVTGGIYEQYF
cdr3_nt: TGTGCCAGCAGCGCCTGGGTGACAGGGGGAATCTACGAGCAGTACTTC

clone_size: -
j_call: TRBJ2-7
d_call: TRBD2
v_call: TRBV5-4
cdr3_aa: CASSLEASGYEQYF
cdr3_nt: TGTGCCAGCAGCTTGGAGGCTAGCGGCTACGAGCAGTACTTC

clone_size: -
j_call: TRBJ2-1
d_call: TRBD2
v_call: TRBV2
cdr3_aa: CASGRLAGIGGNNEQFF
cdr3_nt: TGTGCCAGCGGGAGACTAGCGGGAATCGGCGGGAACAATGAGCAGTTCTTC

clone_size: -
j_call: TRBJ2-5
d_call: TRBD2
v_call: TRBV6-5
cdr3_aa: CASTRGLATQETQYF
cdr3_nt: TGTGCCAGCACCCGGGGACTAGCGACCCAAGAGACCCAGTACTTC

clone_size: -
j_call: TRBJ2-7
d_call: TRBD1
v_call: TRBV10-3
cdr3_aa: CAISKIDRGEGYEQYF
cdr3_nt: TGTGCCATCAGTAAAATCGACAGGGGCGAGGGCTACGAGCAGTACTTC

clone_size: -
j_call: TRBJ1-5
d_call: -
v_call: TRBV19
cdr3_aa: CASTVGRQPQHF
cdr3_nt: TGTGCCAGTACCGTGGGGCGGCAGCCCCAGCATTTT

clone_size: few
j_call: TRBJ2-7
d_call: TRBD2
v_call: TRBV5-6
cdr3_aa: CASSLGLAARAEQYF
cdr3_nt: TGTGCCAGCAGCTTGGGGCTAGCGGCCCGCGCCGAGCAGTACTTC

clone_size: once
j_call: TRBJ1-1
d_call: -
v_call: TRBV9
cdr3_aa: CASSPRGRTNTEAFF
cdr3_nt: TGTGCCAGCAGCCCCCGGGGCAGGACCAACACTGAAGCTTTCTTT

clone_size: -
j_call: TRBJ2-7
d_call: -
v_call: TRBV10-3
cdr3_aa: CAISEVSVSYEQYF
cdr3_nt: TGTGCCATCAGTGAGGTTAGCGTCTCCTACGAGCAGTACTTC

clone_size: -
j_call: TRBJ2-7
d_call: -
v_call: TRBV7-2
cdr3_aa: CASSLAPVGSYEQYF
cdr3_nt: TGTGCCAGCAGCTTAGCGCCCGTCGGGTCCTACGAGCAGTACTTC

clone_size: -
j_call: TRBJ1-1
d_call: -
v_call: TRBV7-9
cdr3_aa: CASSAKPQATEAFF
cdr3_nt: TGTGCCAGCAGCGCTAAGCCCCAGGCTACTGAAGCTTTCTTT

clone_size: -
j_call: TRBJ1-5
d_call: -
v_call: TRBV15
cdr3_aa: CATSIGGGRDQPQHF
cdr3_nt: TGTGCCACCAGCATCGGCGGGGGCCGTGATCAGCCCCAGCATTTT

clone_size: -
j_call: TRBJ2-7
d_call: -
v_call: TRBV4-2
cdr3_aa: CASSQDEIREQYF
cdr3_nt: TGTGCCAGCAGCCAAGATGAGATCCGGGAGCAGTACTTC

clone_size: -
j_call: TRBJ2-7
d_call: TRBD2
v_call: TRBV2
cdr3_aa: CASREANYEQYF
cdr3_nt: TGTGCCAGCCGGGAGGCAAACTACGAGCAGTACTTC

clone_size: -
j_call: TRBJ1-1
d_call: -
v_call: TRBV5-8
cdr3_aa: CASSPGTTNTEAFF
cdr3_nt: TGTGCCAGCAGCCCGGGGACAACGAACACTGAAGCTTTCTTT

clone_size: once
j_call: TRBJ1-1
d_call: -
v_call: TRBV7-3
cdr3_aa: CASSLNGGQNTEAFF
cdr3_nt: TGTGCCAGCAGCTTGAACGGGGGTCAGAACACTGAAGCTTTCTTT

clone_size: -
j_call: TRBJ2-1
d_call: TRBD2
v_call: TRBV7-3
cdr3_aa: CASSPGLALVNEQFF
cdr3_nt: TGTGCCAGCAGTCCCGGACTAGCGTTAGTGAATGAGCAGTTCTTC

clone_size: -
j_call: TRBJ2-1
d_call: TRBD2
v_call: TRBV19
cdr3_aa: CASSIGRISDEQFF
cdr3_nt: TGTGCCAGTAGTATCGGGAGGATCAGCGATGAGCAGTTCTTC

clone_size: -
j_call: TRBJ2-1
d_call: TRBD2
v_call: TRBV7-3
cdr3_aa: CASSPTSASYNEQFF
cdr3_nt: TGTGCCAGCAGCCCAACTAGCGCCTCCTACAATGAGCAGTTCTTC

clone_size: -
j_call: TRBJ2-7
d_call: TRBD2
v_call: TRBV28
cdr3_aa: CASRLAGVYEQYF
cdr3_nt: TGTGCCAGCAGGCTAGCGGGAGTCTACGAGCAGTACTTC

clone_size: -
j_call: TRBJ2-2
d_call: -
v_call: TRBV4-1
cdr3_aa: CASSQPRGGSNTGELFF
cdr3_nt: TGCGCCAGCAGCCAGCCCAGGGGGGGTTCGAACACCGGGGAGCTGTTTTTT

clone_size: -
j_call: TRBJ2-7
d_call: -
v_call: TRBV6-5
cdr3_aa: CASSSIMGTYEQYF
cdr3_nt: TGTGCCAGCAGTTCCATTATGGGAACCTACGAGCAGTACTTC

clone_size: -
j_call: TRBJ2-5
d_call: -
v_call: TRBV28
cdr3_aa: CASSRSSGGQETQYF
cdr3_nt: TGTGCCAGCAGTAGAAGTAGCGGAGGCCAAGAGACCCAGTACTTC

clone_size: -
j_call: TRBJ2-7
d_call: -
v_call: TRBV7-2
cdr3_aa: CASSLGHRSYEQYF
cdr3_nt: TGTGCCAGCAGCTTAGGTCACCGCTCCTACGAGCAGTACTTC

clone_size: many
j_call: TRBJ2-1
d_call: TRBD2
v_call: TRBV6-5
cdr3_aa: CASSVQGGSYNEQFF
cdr3_nt: TGTGCCAGCAGCGTCCAGGGCGGGAGTTACAATGAGCAGTTCTTC

clone_size: few
j_call: TRBJ2-1
d_call: TRBD1
v_call: TRBV18
cdr3_aa: CASSPAGQGSNEQFF
cdr3_nt: TGTGCCAGCTCACCAGCGGGACAGGGGAGTAATGAGCAGTTCTTC

clone_size: once
j_call: TRBJ2-2
d_call: TRBD1
v_call: TRBV13
cdr3_aa: CASSRQGIRELFF
cdr3_nt: TGTGCCAGCAGCCGACAGGGTATTCGGGAGCTGTTTTTT

clone_size: -
j_call: TRBJ1-5
d_call: TRBD1
v_call: TRBV27
cdr3_aa: CASAQGVGGNQPQHF
cdr3_nt: TGTGCCAGTGCGCAGGGGGTTGGGGGCAATCAGCCCCAGCATTTT